Listed below are T cell receptor beta chains from one sample, sequenced in a study of T cell responses to AZD1222 COVID-19 vaccine. The protocol was immunoSEQ multiplex PCR, while the TCRdb copy is restricted to in-frame clones and leaves out a portion. Here the sample spans roughly 120,000 clones, roughly 85% being singletons. The specimen comprised peripheral blood, sampled on day 0 of MenACWY control vaccination. These receptors were taken from an adult in good health. CDR3s include the opening cysteine and the closing phenylalanine or tryptophan. A D gene is named only where the DNA matches it firmly. A row's size may be missing; if present it is once, few, many or a size class.

>TRBD1|TRBJ1-4|.|TRBV28
CASSLRQGYSEKLFF
TGTGCCAGCAGTTTGAGACAGGGGTACAGTGAAAAACTGTTTTTT
>TRBD1|TRBJ1-1|once|TRBV6-5
CASSQPGQVNTEAFF
TGTGCCAGCAGTCAACCGGGACAGGTTAACACTGAAGCTTTCTTT
>.|TRBJ1-6|few|TRBV5-1
CASSFDGQPNSPLHF
TGCGCCAGCAGCTTTGATGGACAGCCTAATTCACCCCTCCACTTT
>.|TRBJ1-6|few|TRBV28
CASRAGGNSYNSPLHF
TGTGCCAGCAGAGCCGGGGGGAACTCCTATAATTCACCCCTCCACTTT
>.|TRBJ2-6|.|TRBV18
CASSPDQGSGANVLTF
TGTGCCAGCTCACCAGACCAGGGGTCTGGGGCCAACGTCCTGACTTTC
>.|TRBJ1-1|.|TRBV3-1/TRBV3-2
CASSQVGGGLDTEAFF
TGTGCCAGCAGCCAAGTAGGAGGGGGTCTTGACACTGAAGCTTTCTTT
>.|TRBJ2-7|.|TRBV29-1
CSVELGYEQYF
TGCAGCGTTGAGTTAGGGTACGAGCAGTACTTC
>.|TRBJ1-1|.|TRBV21-1
CASSKVSGRGLPRERGTEAFF
TGTGCCAGCAGCAAAGTGAGCGGCAGGGGGCTTCCGCGCGAAAGAGGCACTGAAGCTTTCTTT
>.|TRBJ2-3|.|TRBV14
CASSQEGGTSQYF
TGTGCCAGCAGCCAAGAGGGGGGTACCTCGCAGTATTTT
>.|TRBJ2-3|.|TRBV2
CASNIVADTQYF
TGTGCCAGCAACATTGTCGCAGATACGCAGTATTTT
>TRBD1|TRBJ2-1|.|TRBV27
CASSSTTGGALWQFF
TGTGCCAGCAGTTCAACGACAGGGGGCGCTTTATGGCAGTTCTTC
>.|TRBJ2-5|.|TRBV10-2
CASSEPHLAGPRIQETQYF
TGCGCCAGCAGTGAGCCGCACCTCGCGGGGCCTCGAATTCAAGAGACCCAGTACTTC
>TRBD1|TRBJ2-1|.|TRBV19
CASSIAPTGPNEQFF
TGTGCCAGTAGTATAGCTCCGACAGGGCCCAATGAGCAGTTCTTC
>.|TRBJ1-5|.|TRBV9
CASSRTFHQPQHF
TGTGCCAGCAGCCGGACATTTCATCAGCCCCAGCATTTT
>.|TRBJ1-6|few|TRBV7-2
CASSLNPGPPLHF
TGTGCCAGCAGCCTTAACCCGGGCCCACCCCTCCACTTT
>TRBD1|TRBJ1-2|.|TRBV29-1
CSALTGGNRGYTF
TGCAGCGCCCTAACAGGGGGCAACAGAGGCTACACCTTC
>.|TRBJ2-2|.|TRBV18
CASSPLTGPGTGELFF
TGTGCCAGCTCACCACTAACGGGGCCCGGCACCGGGGAGCTGTTTTTT
>TRBD1|TRBJ1-2|.|TRBV27
CASSTGTGTNGYTF
TGTGCCAGCAGCACCGGGACAGGGACAAATGGCTACACCTTC
>TRBD1|TRBJ2-1|.|TRBV7-2
CASSPDRESYNEQFF
TGTGCCAGCAGCCCGGACAGGGAGTCCTACAATGAGCAGTTCTTC
>.|TRBJ1-2|.|TRBV24-1
CATSDYDTNYGYTF
TGTGCCACCAGTGATTATGACACAAACTATGGCTACACCTTC
>.|TRBJ1-6|.|TRBV7-2
CASSLGIYNSPLHF
TGTGCCAGCAGCTTAGGGATCTATAATTCACCCCTCCACTTT
>.|TRBJ1-1|.|TRBV6-1
CASSEIPAGSTEAFF
TGTGCCAGCAGTGAAATACCTGCGGGGAGCACTGAAGCTTTCTTT
>TRBD1|TRBJ2-2|.|TRBV19
CASSIYPDRGSTGELFF
TGTGCCAGTAGTATCTATCCGGACAGGGGATCGACCGGGGAGCTGTTTTTT
>TRBD1|TRBJ1-2|.|TRBV7-3
CASSLGQGNSGYGYTF
TGTGCCAGCAGCCTCGGACAGGGAAATTCGGGCTATGGCTACACCTTC
>.|TRBJ1-2|.|TRBV2
CASSENRLNYGYTF
TGTGCCAGCAGTGAGAACAGACTTAACTATGGCTACACCTTC
>.|TRBJ1-2|.|TRBV2
CASSVQVLDGYTF
TGTGCCAGCAGTGTCCAGGTCTTAGATGGCTACACCTTC
>.|TRBJ2-7|.|TRBV5-1
CASSLYGGPIYEQYF
TGCGCCAGCAGCTTGTACGGGGGGCCCATCTACGAGCAGTACTTC
>.|TRBJ1-5|.|TRBV15
CATSSNSNQPQHF
TGTGCCACCAGCAGTAACAGCAATCAGCCCCAGCATTTT
>.|TRBJ1-2|.|TRBV28
CASAGQYGYTF
TGTGCCAGCGCCGGACAGTATGGCTACACCTTC
>.|TRBJ2-2|.|TRBV12-3/TRBV12-4
CASSPRDTGELFF
TGTGCCAGCAGTCCCAGGGACACCGGGGAGCTGTTTTTT
>.|TRBJ1-1|few|TRBV7-9
CASSRRRNTEAFF
TGTGCCAGCAGCCGCCGAAGGAACACTGAAGCTTTCTTT
>.|TRBJ1-5|.|TRBV2
CASSPVRQAQPQHF
TGTGCCAGCAGTCCGGTGAGGCAAGCTCAGCCCCAGCATTTT
>.|TRBJ2-4|once|TRBV13
CASSFGTGSIQYF
TGTGCCAGCAGCTTCGGAACAGGGTCCATTCAGTACTTC
>TRBD2|TRBJ2-1|once|TRBV19
CASSISPGTSGGTNEQFF
TGTGCCAGTAGTATCTCCCCCGGGACTAGCGGGGGGACTAATGAGCAGTTCTTC
>.|TRBJ1-5|.|TRBV21-1
CASSPARGASGQPQHF
TGTGCCAGCAGCCCGGCTCGGGGGGCTAGCGGTCAGCCCCAGCATTTT
>TRBD2|TRBJ2-3|.|TRBV5-4
CASSLGGLRSSTDTQYF
TGTGCCAGCAGCTTGGGGGGACTACGATCTAGCACAGATACGCAGTATTTT
>.|TRBJ1-5|.|TRBV6-2/TRBV6-3
CASSYDGNNQPQHF
TGTGCCAGCAGTTACGACGGGAACAATCAGCCCCAGCATTTT
>.|TRBJ1-2|few|TRBV4-1
CASSQGTPGYYGYTF
TGCGCCAGCAGCCAAGGTACCCCGGGATACTATGGCTACACCTTC
>.|TRBJ2-6|.|TRBV18
CASSPPSEANVLTF
TGTGCCAGCTCACCACCGTCGGAGGCCAACGTCCTGACTTTC
>TRBD1|TRBJ1-2|once|TRBV19
CASTPWERRGERGYTF
TGTGCCAGTACCCCGTGGGAACGCAGGGGGGAACGTGGCTACACCTTC
>.|TRBJ1-1|.|TRBV19
CASSLQGWTEAFF
TGTGCCAGTAGTCTTCAGGGATGGACTGAAGCTTTCTTT
>.|TRBJ2-3|once|TRBV4-2
CASSHGSTDTQYF
TGTGCCAGCAGCCATGGAAGCACAGATACGCAGTATTTT
>TRBD2|TRBJ2-5|.|TRBV7-2
CASSSGLAQETQYF
TGTGCCAGCAGCTCGGGACTAGCACAAGAGACCCAGTACTTC
>.|TRBJ2-3|.|TRBV7-2
CASSHGTEDTQYF
TGTGCCAGCAGCCACGGGACCGAGGATACGCAGTATTTT
>TRBD2|TRBJ2-4|.|TRBV15
CATSGYGVAGIQGAKNIQYF
TGTGCCACCAGCGGGTATGGGGTAGCGGGGATCCAGGGGGCCAAAAACATTCAGTACTTC
>.|TRBJ2-2|.|TRBV6-4
CASRRDSGGITGELFF
TGTGCCAGCAGAAGAGACTCAGGGGGGATCACCGGGGAGCTGTTTTTT
>TRBD1|TRBJ2-1|.|TRBV7-2
CASSLRSGQTYNEQFF
TGTGCCAGCAGCTTAAGGTCGGGACAGACGTACAATGAGCAGTTCTTC
>TRBD1|TRBJ1-1|.|TRBV3-1/TRBV3-2
CASSLTGQGVAEAFF
TGTGCCAGCAGCCTGACGGGACAGGGGGTTGCTGAAGCTTTCTTT
>.|TRBJ1-1|.|TRBV11-3
CASSLGGTRGAYDGTEAFF
TGTGCCAGCAGCTTAGGAGGGACTCGGGGGGCTTACGATGGGACTGAAGCTTTCTTT
>TRBD2|TRBJ2-2|.|TRBV7-3
CASSLQLAGVDTGELFF
TGTGCCAGCAGCTTACAACTAGCGGGGGTGGACACCGGGGAGCTGTTTTTT
>.|TRBJ2-5|.|TRBV10-3
CAISRGDTPGETQYF
TGTGCCATCAGCCGTGGGGACACCCCGGGCGAGACCCAGTACTTC
>TRBD1|TRBJ1-2|.|TRBV2
CASSERTGIYGYTF
TGTGCCAGCAGCGAACGGACAGGGATCTATGGCTACACCTTC
>.|TRBJ2-7|.|TRBV5-4
CASSWGRYEQYF
TGTGCCAGCAGCTGGGGGAGGTACGAGCAGTACTTC
>.|TRBJ1-6|.|TRBV5-6
CASSLVQGLNSPLHF
TGTGCCAGCAGCTTGGTACAGGGTCTCAATTCACCCCTCCACTTT
>.|TRBJ1-1|.|TRBV19
CASTVVAGAEKTEAFF
TGTGCCAGTACCGTTGTGGCAGGGGCTGAGAAGACTGAAGCTTTCTTT
>TRBD1|TRBJ2-7|few|TRBV10-2
CASSASPGQGSYEQYF
TGCGCCAGCAGTGCCTCTCCGGGACAGGGGTCCTACGAGCAGTACTTC
>.|TRBJ1-2|once|TRBV30
CAWNQDVGYGYTF
TGTGCCTGGAACCAAGACGTGGGGTATGGCTACACCTTC
>.|TRBJ1-1|.|TRBV12-3/TRBV12-4
CASSHDRNTEAFF
TGTGCCAGCAGTCACGACAGGAACACTGAAGCTTTCTTT
>.|TRBJ2-2|.|TRBV12-3/TRBV12-4
CASSPLNTGELFF
TGTGCCAGCAGCCCGTTAAACACCGGGGAGCTGTTTTTT